This TCR beta chain comes out of a study of spatial heterogeneity in lung cancer. Study observations and caveats: Expanded alpha and beta TCR counts within tumors tracked tumor mutation counts.

One entry per CDR3 protein results from TCRdb running MiXCR on the 5' RACE reads. This table has 15,000 to 20,000 distinct CDR3 sequences, approximately 8.3% appearing once. Germline CDR1 and CDR2: SNHLY and FYNNEI. CDR3 length: 15 residues. Time point meaning: sample taken at primary tumor resection. The donor population consisted of 72 patients with untreated, early-stage non-small cell lung cancer. About this clonotype itself: Its antigen is undetermined. A read error may account for a junction end that differs from germline.

This receptor was identified in a male donor with early-stage non-small cell lung cancer. Sequencing used lung tumor tissue, obtained at surgery. This chain links TRBV2 with TRBJ1-5; D not certain. The CDR3: CASSELGVSSQPQHF. The DNA of the CDR3 is TGTGCCAGCAGTGAATTGGGAGTTAGCAGTCAGCCCCAGCATTTT.